A selection of T cell receptor beta chains follows, all from one sample in a study of control samples from healthy donors and cancer patients. The repertoire was sequenced with immunoSEQ multiplex PCR; TCRdb's copy has only in-frame clones and lacks some. In the table there are around 95,000 clones, roughly 87% of which are singletons. Sequences were obtained from blood. Every receptor here comes from a woman in her forties or fifties in good health. Both conserved end residues are part of each CDR3.

TRBV18	TRBJ2-5	13	CASVREIQETQYF
TRBV6-4	TRBJ2-5	13	CASSDQASGTQYF
TRBV18	TRBJ1-5	16	CASSPRIGDSNQPQHF
TRBV30	TRBJ1-6	13	CAWSVRNNSPLHF
TRBV7-9	TRBJ2-7	16	CASSLRVGQGVHEQYF
TRBV6-5	TRBJ1-1	14	CASSSRTGNTEAFF
TRBV5-1	TRBJ2-5	15	CASSLDRGIGETQYF
TRBV6-5	TRBJ1-6	13	CASSRNTASPLHF
TRBV7-3	TRBJ2-5	16	CASSSGESIGRETQYF
TRBV2	TRBJ2-5	15	CASSNDQGPGETQYF
TRBV5-1	TRBJ1-6	16	CASSLDRTGVNSPLHF
TRBV9	TRBJ2-3	14	CASSLGTRSDTQYF
TRBV4-3	TRBJ2-2	15	CASSPRQGLAGELFF
TRBV6-4	TRBJ2-3	16	CASSEVLTGSTDTQYF
TRBV27	TRBJ2-1	15	CASSFPPYTYNEQFF
TRBV6-5	TRBJ2-3	12	CASSYSRALVVF
TRBV6-2/TRBV6-3	TRBJ1-1	15	CASSYGGTRNTEAFF
TRBV15	TRBJ2-3	15	CATTTKGESTDTQYF
TRBV24-1	TRBJ2-2	13	CATSRPPTGELFF
TRBV27	TRBJ2-7	15	CASSPSGTGGNEQYF
TRBV13	TRBJ2-5	13	CASRTQGHGTQYF
TRBV3-1/TRBV3-2	TRBJ2-1	16	CASSQGVGPSGGEQFF
TRBV7-3	TRBJ2-5	14	CASSSGTAKETQYF
TRBV12-3/TRBV12-4	TRBJ1-1	12	CATRRTASRAFF
TRBV6-6	TRBJ1-1	13	CASSIPGGTEAFF
TRBV5-1	TRBJ1-6	17	CASSLEVGGRGNSPLHF